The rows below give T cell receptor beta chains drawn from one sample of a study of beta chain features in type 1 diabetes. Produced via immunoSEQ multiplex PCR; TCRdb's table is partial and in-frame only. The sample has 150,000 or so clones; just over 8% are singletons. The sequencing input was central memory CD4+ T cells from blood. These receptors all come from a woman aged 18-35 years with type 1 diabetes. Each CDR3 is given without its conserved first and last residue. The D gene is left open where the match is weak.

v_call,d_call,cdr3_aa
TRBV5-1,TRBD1,ASSLGTGGAGNTEAF
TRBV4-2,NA,ASSQDHRGGKGEQY
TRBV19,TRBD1,ASSISRGHEQY
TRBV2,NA,ASSIDSYNEQF
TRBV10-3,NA,AISASTDEQY
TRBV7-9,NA,ASSRSYEQY
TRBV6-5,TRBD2,ASSYQTSGPYEQY
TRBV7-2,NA,ASSAGTAETQY
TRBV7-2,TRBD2,ASSPGAGGVKTQY
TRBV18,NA,ASSPVVLTQLSFSGANVLT
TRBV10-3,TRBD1,AISETLRDSASYEQY
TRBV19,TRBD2,ASSPKRGGAYEQY
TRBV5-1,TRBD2,ASSSGTSGGSNEQF
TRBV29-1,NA,SVEAAMVNTEAF
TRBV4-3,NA,ASSQGAPDTQY
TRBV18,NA,ASLPSGGDTQY
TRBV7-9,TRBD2,ASSSELREGNNEQF
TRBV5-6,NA,ASSLKGDYGYT
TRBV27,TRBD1,ASSFAGTDGRDEQF
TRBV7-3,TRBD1,ASSLQGDTEAF
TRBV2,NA,ASSQGTYNEQF
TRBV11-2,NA,ASSPLVGGSEKLF
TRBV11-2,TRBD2,ASTRQAGGWSEQF
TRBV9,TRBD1,ASSVIGGTGVNEQF
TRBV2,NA,ASREAETNTGELF
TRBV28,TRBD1,ASSPQGAINEKLF
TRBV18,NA,ASSPVQGGTNTEAF
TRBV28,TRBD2,ASSLSAGVKNTGELF
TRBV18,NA,ASSPPVGDEKLF
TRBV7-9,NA,ASSPYRSSYTGELF
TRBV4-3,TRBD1,ASSPSDRRGGYT
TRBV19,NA,ASSMGSAPRN
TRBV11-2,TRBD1,ASSPPGQGNYGELF